The rows below give T cell receptor beta chains drawn from one sample of a study of vaccination effects on CD4 cells after COVID-19. The repertoire was sequenced with immunoSEQ multiplex PCR; TCRdb's copy has only in-frame clones and lacks some. Of fewer than 65,000 clones listed, over 70% are singletons. No antigen has been assigned to these receptors. Source: CD4+ T cells from PBMCs cultured with HCoV-OC43 spike peptides, taken before COVID-19 vaccination. Every receptor here comes from a human donor who received a COVID-19 vaccine. CDR3s include the opening cysteine and the closing phenylalanine or tryptophan. D genes are given only for firm matches. Clone size is given for some rows only: seen once, a few or many times, or a class if the clone is expanded.

cdr3_nt cdr3_aa v_call clone_size d_call j_call
TGCGCCAGCGCCAAGACAGTGAGAGGAGAGACCCAGTACTTC CASAKTVRGETQYF TRBV5-1 . . TRBJ2-5
TGCGCCAGCAGCTTGGACAGATACACAGATACGCAGTATTTT CASSLDRYTDTQYF TRBV5-1 . . TRBJ2-3
TGTGCCAGCAGACGAGCGGGGGGGCTGGCAGATACGCAGTATTTT CASRRAGGLADTQYF TRBV9 once TRBD2 TRBJ2-3
TGCGCCAGCAGAGAGCCCTCCGGGACAGGGACCTACAATGAGCAGTTCTTC CASREPSGTGTYNEQFF TRBV10-2 once TRBD1 TRBJ2-1
TGTGCCAGCAGTTTGGGGCAGGGGAATGAAAAACTGTTTTTT CASSLGQGNEKLFF TRBV28 once . TRBJ1-4
TGTGCCAGCAGTTCCCGGATTTCTAACTATGGCTACACCTTC CASSSRISNYGYTF TRBV28 once . TRBJ1-2
TGTGCCAGCAGCGTAGAGGCGGGCGCTTGGCAGTTCTTC CASSVEAGAWQFF TRBV9 few . TRBJ2-1
TGTGCCAGCAGCCCCGGGACAGGGGGCCGGGGCACTGAAGCTTTCTTT CASSPGTGGRGTEAFF TRBV3-1/TRBV3-2 . TRBD1 TRBJ1-1
TGTGCCAGCAGTTTAGGTGGGAGAAGGAACGAAAAACTGTTTTTT CASSLGGRRNEKLFF TRBV28 once . TRBJ1-4
TGTGCCAGCAGGACCCTCCGGCTAGCCCCCCTAGAGACCCAGTACTTC CASRTLRLAPLETQYF TRBV2 once . TRBJ2-5
TGTGCCATCAGGACCCGGGACAGTATCCTTATTGGCTACACCTTC CAIRTRDSILIGYTF TRBV10-3 . TRBD1 TRBJ1-2
TGTGCCAGCAAGGGAACCTCGAGCACCGGGGAGCTGTTTTTT CASKGTSSTGELFF TRBV6-5 . . TRBJ2-2
TGTGCCAGCAGGGAAGTACGGGGAGGGGAGACCCAGTACTTC CASREVRGGETQYF TRBV2 . TRBD2 TRBJ2-5
TGCGCCAGCAGCTTGGATGGGGGGAACACTGAAGCTTTCTTT CASSLDGGNTEAFF TRBV5-1 . . TRBJ1-1
TGCGCCAGCAGACCGACGCCGGGACAGGGGACCTATAATTCACCCCTCCACTTT CASRPTPGQGTYNSPLHF TRBV5-1 few TRBD1 TRBJ1-6
TGTGCCAGCAGTTTTGTCGGTTTGCACACCGGGGAGCTGTTTTTT CASSFVGLHTGELFF TRBV11-3 few . TRBJ2-2
TGTGCCCCGGGATGGGTAACTGAAGCTTTCTTT CAPGWVTEAFF TRBV3-1/TRBV3-2 once . TRBJ1-1
TGTGCCAGCAGCTTGGCCACAGGGACACCGTGGGAGACCCAGTACTTC CASSLATGTPWETQYF TRBV5-5 . . TRBJ2-5
TGTGCCAGCAGTGACCGTGAGGGACAGGGGAGCGTCGGTACGCAGTATTTT CASSDREGQGSVGTQYF TRBV6-1 . TRBD1 TRBJ2-3
TGCGCCAGCAGCTTGGGACCCGGGGGTGAAAAACTGTTTTTT CASSLGPGGEKLFF TRBV5-1 . . TRBJ1-4
TGTGCCAGCAGCTTACGGGGGGACACAGATACGCAGTATTTT CASSLRGDTDTQYF TRBV7-9 . TRBD2 TRBJ2-3
TGTGCCAGCAGCTTAGGCGGCGGGGCAGATACGCAGTATTTT CASSLGGGADTQYF TRBV7-2 . . TRBJ2-3
TGTGCCAGCAGCTTAGGGGACAGCTCTGAGGAAAAACTGTTTTTT CASSLGDSSEEKLFF TRBV7-9 . TRBD1 TRBJ1-4
TGTGCCAGCCCAAATTGGGAGGGAAGCACAGATACGCAGTATTTT CASPNWEGSTDTQYF TRBV5-8 . TRBD2 TRBJ2-3
TGTGCCAGCAGCTTGGGCGGGGGGGCGACCGGGGAGCTGTTTTTT CASSLGGGATGELFF TRBV7-2 . TRBD2 TRBJ2-2
TGTGCCAGCAGCCAAGCAGGGGGAGGTAGCGGGGGCCCCGGGGAGCTGTTTTTT CASSQAGGGSGGPGELFF TRBV3-1/TRBV3-2 . TRBD2 TRBJ2-2
TGTGCCAGCAGCGTAGGGACACGGGAAGAGACCCAGTACTTC CASSVGTREETQYF TRBV9 . . TRBJ2-5
TGTGCCAGTATGCGGATTGACTCTGGAAACACCATATATTTT CASMRIDSGNTIYF TRBV19 . . TRBJ1-3